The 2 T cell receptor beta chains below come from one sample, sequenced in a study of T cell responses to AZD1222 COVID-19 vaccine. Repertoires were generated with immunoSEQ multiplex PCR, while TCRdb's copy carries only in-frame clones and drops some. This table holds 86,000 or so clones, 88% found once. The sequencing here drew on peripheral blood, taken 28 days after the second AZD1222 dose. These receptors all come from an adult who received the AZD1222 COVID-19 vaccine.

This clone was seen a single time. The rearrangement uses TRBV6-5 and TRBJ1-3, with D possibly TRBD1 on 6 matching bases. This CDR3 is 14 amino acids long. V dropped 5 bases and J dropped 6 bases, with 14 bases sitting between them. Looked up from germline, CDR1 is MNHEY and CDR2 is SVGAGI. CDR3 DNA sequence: TGTGCCAGCAGTCCCGACAGGCGGGTAAACACCATATATTTT. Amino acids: CASSPDRRVNTIYF.

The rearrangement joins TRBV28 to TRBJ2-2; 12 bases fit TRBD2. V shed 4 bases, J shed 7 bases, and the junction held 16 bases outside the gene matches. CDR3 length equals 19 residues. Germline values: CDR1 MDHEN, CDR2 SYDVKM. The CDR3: CASSYLPVLAGGPRGELFF. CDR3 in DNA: TGTGCCAGCAGTTACCTCCCCGTGCTAGCGGGAGGGCCGCGCGGGGAGCTGTTTTTT.